This entry describes one T cell receptor beta chain. The antigen this receptor binds is unknown. Within one base of it there is no much larger clone, and no base qualities were kept. Receptor libraries were prepared by the immunoSEQ multiplex PCR assay. The original pipeline was this. A statistical classification framework was built to diagnose cytomegalovirus status from the catalog of TCR beta chain sequences. TCRdb provides this immuneACCESS table in a form limited to in-frame rearrangements. Some clones are lacking; in checked studies, under half of them reflect an unresolved V gene, and why the rest are absent is not known. Clone size and V and J calls were adopted from that table, with D and trimming inferred from the DNA. The sample yields 200,000 to 250,000 clones; approximately 84% were counted once. The ten largest clones represent about 12% of the sample. Unmatched junction bases come to 8, with V trimmed by 7 bases and J by 7 bases. Sequences SQVTM (CDR1) and ANQGSEA (CDR2) are obtained from the germline V gene. The CDR3 has 13 amino acids, counting the end cysteine and phenylalanine. CDR3 DNA only is kept here, 39 bases in frame from base 1.

This record comes from a study of cytomegalovirus exposure and HLA in healthy donors (dated by TCRdb to the late 2010s). Broadly, across the study: According to a later analysis, the 110 or so validation repertoires were produced on the same platform as the 600 to 850 repertoires of the first cohort. The study aimed to test whether signatures of past pathogen exposure could be identified by cataloging public T cell receptors. To predict cytomegalovirus infection status, the study combined high-throughput TCR immunosequencing, statistical association of individual TCRs with disease status, and machine learning. A separate validation cohort of roughly 110 different subjects was used in addition to the roughly 720-subject first cohort.

The donors were included in the validation cohort of 100 to 150 subjects, a group kept apart from the roughly 700-subject first cohort. Broad study findings and their caveats: In both the original and validation cohorts, the classifier was reported to diagnose cytomegalovirus status with high specificity and sensitivity. The authors suggested that the approach could potentially be extended to other disease states and immunological phenotypes. In a later analysis, TCRs clustered in the first cohort were found to also tend to co-occur in the roughly 110 validation repertoires, with approximately 95% of cluster scores above 0. In vitro tests confirmed that three of the cytomegalovirus-associated TCR beta chains recognize cytomegalovirus antigens. The study listed 170 or so TCR beta chains as associated with cytomegalovirus. Most TCR sequences were seen in very few donors, while some public TCRs were found in many individuals. A later analysis lacked HLA typing for the validation cohort, so it scored co-occurrence in that cohort across all 110 or so repertoires.

The source material was PBMCs. Recombination linked TRBV29-1 to TRBJ2-1; 9 central bases correspond to TRBD1. This receptor was obtained from a young man in good health and CMV-seropositive. The DNA reads TGCAGCGGCCGTGGGACAGGGCAGAATGAGCAGTTCTTC. Translated, it reads CSGRGTGQNEQFF.